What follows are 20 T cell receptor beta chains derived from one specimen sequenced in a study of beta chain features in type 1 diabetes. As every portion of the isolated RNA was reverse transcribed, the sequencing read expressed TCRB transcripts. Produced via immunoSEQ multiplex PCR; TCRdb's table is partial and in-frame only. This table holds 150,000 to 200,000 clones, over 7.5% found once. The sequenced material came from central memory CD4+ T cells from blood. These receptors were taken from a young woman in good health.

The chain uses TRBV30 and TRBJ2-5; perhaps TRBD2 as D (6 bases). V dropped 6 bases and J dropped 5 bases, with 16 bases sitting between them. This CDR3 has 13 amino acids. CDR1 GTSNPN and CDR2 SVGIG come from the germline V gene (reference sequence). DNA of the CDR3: TGTGCCTGTGACCCAGCGGGTGGGGAGACCCAGTACTTC. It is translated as CACDPAGGETQYF.

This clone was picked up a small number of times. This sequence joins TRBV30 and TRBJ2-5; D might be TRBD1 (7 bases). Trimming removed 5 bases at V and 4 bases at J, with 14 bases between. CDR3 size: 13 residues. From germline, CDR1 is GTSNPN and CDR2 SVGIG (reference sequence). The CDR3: CAWAGQIGETQYF. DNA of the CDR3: TGTGCCTGGGCGGGACAGATTGGAGAGACCCAGTACTTC.

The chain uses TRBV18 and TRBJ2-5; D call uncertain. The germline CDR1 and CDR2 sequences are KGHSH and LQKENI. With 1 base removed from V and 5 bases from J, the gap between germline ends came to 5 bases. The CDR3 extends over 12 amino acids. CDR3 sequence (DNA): TGTGCCAGCTCACCACAGGAGGAGACCCAGTACTTC. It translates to CASSPQEETQYF.

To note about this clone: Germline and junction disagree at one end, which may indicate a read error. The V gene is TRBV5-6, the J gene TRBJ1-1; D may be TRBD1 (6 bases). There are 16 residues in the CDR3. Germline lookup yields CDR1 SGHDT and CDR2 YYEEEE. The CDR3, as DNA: TGTGCCAGCAGTTTGGGGGCAGGGGTCGGTGGTGGTAGAGCTTTCTTT. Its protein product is CASSLGAGVGGGRAFF.

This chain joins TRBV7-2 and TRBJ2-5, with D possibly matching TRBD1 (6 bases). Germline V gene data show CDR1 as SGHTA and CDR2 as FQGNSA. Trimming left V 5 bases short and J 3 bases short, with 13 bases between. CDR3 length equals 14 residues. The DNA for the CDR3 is TGTGCCAGCAGCCGACCAGGGGCCGAAGAGACCCAGTACTTC. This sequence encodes CASSRPGAEETQYF.

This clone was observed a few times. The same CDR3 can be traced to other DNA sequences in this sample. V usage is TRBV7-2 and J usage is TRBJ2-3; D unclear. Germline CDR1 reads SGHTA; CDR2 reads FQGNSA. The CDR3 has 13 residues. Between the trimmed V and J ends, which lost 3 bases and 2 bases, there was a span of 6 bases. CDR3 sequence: CASSFRLTDTQYF. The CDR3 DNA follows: TGTGCCAGCAGCTTTCGACTCACAGATACGCAGTATTTT.

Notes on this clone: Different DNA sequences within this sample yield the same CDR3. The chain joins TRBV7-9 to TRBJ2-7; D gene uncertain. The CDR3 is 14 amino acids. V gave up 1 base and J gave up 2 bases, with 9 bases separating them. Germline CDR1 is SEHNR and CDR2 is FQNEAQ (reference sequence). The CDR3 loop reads CASSLDSLTYEQYF. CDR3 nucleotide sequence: TGTGCCAGCAGCTTAGACAGCCTTACCTACGAGCAGTACTTC.

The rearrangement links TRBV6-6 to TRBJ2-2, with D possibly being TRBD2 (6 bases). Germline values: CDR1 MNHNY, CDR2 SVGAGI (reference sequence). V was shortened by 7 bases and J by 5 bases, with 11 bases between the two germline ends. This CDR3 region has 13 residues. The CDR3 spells CASNPAGTGELFF. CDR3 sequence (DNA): TGTGCCAGCAACCCCGCGGGGACCGGGGAGCTGTTTTTT.

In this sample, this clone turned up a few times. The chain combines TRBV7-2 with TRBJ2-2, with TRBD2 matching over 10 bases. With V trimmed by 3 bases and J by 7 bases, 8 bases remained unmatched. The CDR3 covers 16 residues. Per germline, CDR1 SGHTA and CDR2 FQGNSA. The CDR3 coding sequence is TGTGCCAGCAGCTTCGTGGCTAGCGGGGGAGTCGGGGAGCTGTTTTTT. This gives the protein CASSFVASGGVGELFF.

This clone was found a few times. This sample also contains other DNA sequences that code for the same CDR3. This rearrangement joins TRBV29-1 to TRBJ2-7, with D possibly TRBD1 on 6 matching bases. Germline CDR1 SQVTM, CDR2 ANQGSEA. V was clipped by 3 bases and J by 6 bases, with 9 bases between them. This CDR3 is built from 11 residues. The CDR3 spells CSVDRGSEQYF. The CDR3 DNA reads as TGCAGCGTTGACAGGGGTTCCGAGCAGTACTTC.

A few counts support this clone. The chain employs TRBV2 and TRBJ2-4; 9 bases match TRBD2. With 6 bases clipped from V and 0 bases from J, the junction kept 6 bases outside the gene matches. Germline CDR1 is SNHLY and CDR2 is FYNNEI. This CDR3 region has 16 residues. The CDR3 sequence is CASRGGGAGAKNIQYF. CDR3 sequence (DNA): TGTGCCAGCAGGGGCGGGGGGGCCGGAGCCAAAAACATTCAGTACTTC.

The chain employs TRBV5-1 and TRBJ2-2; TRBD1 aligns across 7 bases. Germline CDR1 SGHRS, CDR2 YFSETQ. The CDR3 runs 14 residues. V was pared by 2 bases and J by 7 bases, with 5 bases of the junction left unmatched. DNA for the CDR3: TGCGCCAGCAGCTTAACAGGGGTGGACGGGGAGCTGTTTTTT. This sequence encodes CASSLTGVDGELFF. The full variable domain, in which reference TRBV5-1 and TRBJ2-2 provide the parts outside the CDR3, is KAGVTQTPRYLIKTRGQQVTLSCSPISGHRSVSWYQQTPGQGLQFLFEYFSETQRNKGNFPGRFSGRQFSNSRSEMNVSTLELGDSALYLCASSLTGVDGELFFGEGSRLTVL.

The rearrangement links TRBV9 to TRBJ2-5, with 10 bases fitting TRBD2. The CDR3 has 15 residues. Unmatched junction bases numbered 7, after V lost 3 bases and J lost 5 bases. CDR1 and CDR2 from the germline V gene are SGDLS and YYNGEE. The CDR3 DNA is TGTGCCAGCAGCGACAGCGGGGGGGATGGGGAGACCCAGTACTTC. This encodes CASSDSGGDGETQYF.

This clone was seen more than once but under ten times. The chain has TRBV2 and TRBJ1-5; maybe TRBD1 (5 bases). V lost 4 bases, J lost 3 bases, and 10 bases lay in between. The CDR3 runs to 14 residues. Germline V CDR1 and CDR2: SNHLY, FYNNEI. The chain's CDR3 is CASSGDRYNQPQHF. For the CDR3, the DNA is TGTGCCAGCAGTGGCGACAGATACAATCAGCCCCAGCATTTT. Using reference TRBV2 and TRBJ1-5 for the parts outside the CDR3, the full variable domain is EPEVTQTPSHQVTQMGQEVILRCVPISNHLYFYWYRQILGQKVEFLVSFYNNEISEKSEIFDDQFSVERPDGSNFTLKIRSTKLEDSAMYFCASSGDRYNQPQHFGDGTRLSIL.

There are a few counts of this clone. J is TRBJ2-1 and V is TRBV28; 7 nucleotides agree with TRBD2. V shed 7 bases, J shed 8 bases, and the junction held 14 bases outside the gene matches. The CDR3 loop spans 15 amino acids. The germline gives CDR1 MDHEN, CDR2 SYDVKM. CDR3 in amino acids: CASIPPLGTKYEQFF. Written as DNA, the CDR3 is TGTGCCAGCATTCCCCCCCTTGGGACTAAATATGAGCAGTTCTTC.

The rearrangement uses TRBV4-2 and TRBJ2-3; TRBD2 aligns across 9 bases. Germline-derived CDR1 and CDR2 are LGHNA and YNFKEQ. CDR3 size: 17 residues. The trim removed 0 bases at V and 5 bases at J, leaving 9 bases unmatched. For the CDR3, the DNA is TGTGCCAGCAGCCAAGATAAGGGCAGCGGGGGGCGAGATACGCAGTATTTT. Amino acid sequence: CASSQDKGSGGRDTQYF.

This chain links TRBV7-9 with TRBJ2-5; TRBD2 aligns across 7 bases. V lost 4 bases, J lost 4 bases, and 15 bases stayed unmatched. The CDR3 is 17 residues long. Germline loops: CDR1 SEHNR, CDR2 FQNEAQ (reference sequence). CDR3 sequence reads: CASSSQTSSLLRETQYF. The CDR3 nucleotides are TGTGCCAGCAGCTCGCAGACTAGCAGCCTGCTAAGAGAGACCCAGTACTTC. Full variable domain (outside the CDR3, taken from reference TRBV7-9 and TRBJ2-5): DTGVSQNPRHKITKRGQNVTFRCDPISEHNRLYWYRQTLGQGPEFLTYFQNEAQLEKSRLLSDRFSAERPKGSFSTLEIQRTEQGDSAMYLCASSSQTSSLLRETQYFGPGTRLLVL.

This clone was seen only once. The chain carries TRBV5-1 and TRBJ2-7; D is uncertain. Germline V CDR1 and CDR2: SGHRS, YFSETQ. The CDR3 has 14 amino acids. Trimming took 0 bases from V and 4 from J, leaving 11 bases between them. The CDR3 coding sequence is TGCGCCAGCAGCTTGGCTGGTCAGATATACGAGCAGTACTTC. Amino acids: CASSLAGQIYEQYF.

The CDR3 sequence is CASSPTAGANVLTF. Written as DNA, the CDR3 is TGTGCCAGCTCACCGACAGCTGGGGCCAACGTCCTGACTTTC. The chain recombines TRBV18 with TRBJ2-6; possibly TRBD1 for D (5 bases). The V end lost 3 bases, the J end lost 2 bases, and 5 bases lay between the germline ends. CDR3 length equals 14 residues. In germline, CDR1 is KGHSH, CDR2 LQKENI. Together with reference TRBV18 and TRBJ2-6, the CDR3 gives the full variable domain: NAGVMQNPRHLVRRRGQEARLRCSPMKGHSHVYWYRQLPEEGLKFMVYLQKENIIDESGMPKERFSAEFPKEGPSILRIQQVVRGDSAAYFCASSPTAGANVLTFGAGSRLTVL.

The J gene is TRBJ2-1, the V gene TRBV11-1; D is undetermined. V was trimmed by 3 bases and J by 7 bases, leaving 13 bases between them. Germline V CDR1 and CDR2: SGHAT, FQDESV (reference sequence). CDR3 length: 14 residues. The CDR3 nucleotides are TGTGCCAGCAGCTTGGCTTTGACTGCAAATGAGCAGTTCTTC. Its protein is CASSLALTANEQFF.